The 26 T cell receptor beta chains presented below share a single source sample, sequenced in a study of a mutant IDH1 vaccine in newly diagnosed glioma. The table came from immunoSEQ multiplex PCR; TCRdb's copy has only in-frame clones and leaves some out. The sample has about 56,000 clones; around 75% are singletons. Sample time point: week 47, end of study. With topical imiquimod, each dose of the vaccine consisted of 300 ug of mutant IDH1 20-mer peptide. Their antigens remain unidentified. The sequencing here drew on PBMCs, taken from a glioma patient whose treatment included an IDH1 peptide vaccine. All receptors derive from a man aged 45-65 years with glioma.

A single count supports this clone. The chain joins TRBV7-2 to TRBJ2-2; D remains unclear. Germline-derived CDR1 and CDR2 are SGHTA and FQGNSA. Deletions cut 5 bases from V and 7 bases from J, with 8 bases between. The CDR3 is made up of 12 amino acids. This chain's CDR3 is CASSPRSGELFF. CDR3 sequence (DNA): TGTGCCAGCAGCCCAAGGAGCGGGGAGCTGTTTTTT.

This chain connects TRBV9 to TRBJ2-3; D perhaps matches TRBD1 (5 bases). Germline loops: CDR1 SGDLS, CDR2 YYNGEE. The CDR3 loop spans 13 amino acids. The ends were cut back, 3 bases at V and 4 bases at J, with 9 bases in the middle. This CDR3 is CASSGQRSDTQYF. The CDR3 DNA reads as TGTGCCAGCAGCGGACAGAGGTCAGATACGCAGTATTTT.

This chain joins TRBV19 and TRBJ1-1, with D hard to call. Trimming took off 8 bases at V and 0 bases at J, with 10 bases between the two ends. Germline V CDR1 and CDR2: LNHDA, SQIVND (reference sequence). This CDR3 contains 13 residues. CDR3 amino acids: CASSPWLNTEAFF. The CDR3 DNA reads TGTGCCAGTTCTCCCTGGCTGAACACTGAAGCTTTCTTT.

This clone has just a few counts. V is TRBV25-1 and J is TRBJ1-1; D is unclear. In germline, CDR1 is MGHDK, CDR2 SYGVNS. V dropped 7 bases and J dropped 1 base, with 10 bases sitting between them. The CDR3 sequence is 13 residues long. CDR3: CASITKENTEAFF. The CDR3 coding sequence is TGTGCCAGCATAACAAAGGAGAACACTGAAGCTTTCTTT.

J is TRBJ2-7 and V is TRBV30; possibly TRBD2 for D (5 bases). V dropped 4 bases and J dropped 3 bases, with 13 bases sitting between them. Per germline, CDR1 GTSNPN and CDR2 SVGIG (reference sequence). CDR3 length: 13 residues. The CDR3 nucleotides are TGTGCCTGGACCCCCCCGGGGAACTACGAGCAGTACTTC. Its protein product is CAWTPPGNYEQYF.

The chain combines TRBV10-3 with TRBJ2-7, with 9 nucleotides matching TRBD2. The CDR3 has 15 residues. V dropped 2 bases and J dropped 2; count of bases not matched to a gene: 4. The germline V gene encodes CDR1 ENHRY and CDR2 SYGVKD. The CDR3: CAISEQRGATYEQYF. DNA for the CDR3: TGTGCCATCAGTGAGCAGCGGGGGGCCACCTACGAGCAGTACTTC.

CDR3 sequence: CASSLDRGGGNTIYF. The CDR3 DNA follows: TGTGCCAGCAGCCTCGACAGGGGAGGTGGAAACACCATATATTTT. This sequence joins TRBV5-4 and TRBJ1-3; 8 bases are shared with TRBD1. The CDR3 runs to 15 residues. CDR1 is SGHNT and CDR2 is YYREEE in the germline V gene (reference sequence). V shed 4 bases, J shed 3 bases, and the junction held 6 bases outside the gene matches.

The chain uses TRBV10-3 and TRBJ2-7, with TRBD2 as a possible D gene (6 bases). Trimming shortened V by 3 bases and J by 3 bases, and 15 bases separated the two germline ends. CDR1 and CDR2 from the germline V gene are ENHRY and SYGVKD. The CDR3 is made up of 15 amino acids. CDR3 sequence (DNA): TGTGCCATCAGTGAAAACGGCGGGGAGATCTACGAGCAGTACTTC. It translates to CAISENGGEIYEQYF.

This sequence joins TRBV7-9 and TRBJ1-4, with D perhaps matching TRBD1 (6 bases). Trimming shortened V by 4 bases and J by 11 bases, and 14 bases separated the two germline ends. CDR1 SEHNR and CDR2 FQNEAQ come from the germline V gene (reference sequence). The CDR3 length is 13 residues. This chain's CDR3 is CASSSGGREKLFF. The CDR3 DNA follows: TGTGCCAGCAGCTCGGGGGGCCGCGAGAAACTGTTTTTT.

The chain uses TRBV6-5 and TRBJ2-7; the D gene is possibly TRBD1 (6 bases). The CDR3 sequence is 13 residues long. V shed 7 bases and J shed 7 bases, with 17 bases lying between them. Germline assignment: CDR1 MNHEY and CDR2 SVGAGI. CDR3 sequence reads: CASTAGASGEQYF. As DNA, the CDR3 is TGTGCCAGCACGGCAGGGGCTTCGGGGGAGCAGTACTTC.

The CDR3 loop reads CAWRPAGNRGKKLFF. CDR3 coding DNA: TGTGCCTGGAGGCCCGCCGGAAACAGGGGTAAAAAACTGTTTTTT. The V call is TRBV30, the J call TRBJ1-4; 7 bases match TRBD1. CDR3 length: 15 residues. Germline CDR1 is GTSNPN and CDR2 is SVGIG (reference sequence). V shed 3 bases, J shed 9 bases, and the junction held 13 bases outside the gene matches.

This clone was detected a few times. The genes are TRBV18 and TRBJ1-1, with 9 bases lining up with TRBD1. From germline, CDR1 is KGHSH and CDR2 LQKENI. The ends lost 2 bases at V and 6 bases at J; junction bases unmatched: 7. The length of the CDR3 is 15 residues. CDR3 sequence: CASSPGDREWAEAFF. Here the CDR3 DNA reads TGTGCCAGCTCACCAGGGGACAGGGAATGGGCTGAAGCTTTCTTT.

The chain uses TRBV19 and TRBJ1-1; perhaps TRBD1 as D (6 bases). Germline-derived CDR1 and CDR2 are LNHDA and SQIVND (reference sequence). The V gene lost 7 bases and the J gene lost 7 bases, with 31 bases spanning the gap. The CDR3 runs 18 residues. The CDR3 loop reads CASTPEIGGRGEENEAFF. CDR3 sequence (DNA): TGTGCCAGTACACCGGAGATCGGGGGGAGGGGGGAGGAGAATGAAGCTTTCTTT.

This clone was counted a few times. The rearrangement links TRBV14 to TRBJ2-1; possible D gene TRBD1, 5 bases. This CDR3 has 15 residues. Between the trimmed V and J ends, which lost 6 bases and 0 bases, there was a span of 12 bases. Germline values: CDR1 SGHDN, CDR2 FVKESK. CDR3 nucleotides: TGTGCCAGCAGGCAGACAGCCAGCTCCTACAATGAGCAGTTCTTC. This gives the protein CASRQTASSYNEQFF.

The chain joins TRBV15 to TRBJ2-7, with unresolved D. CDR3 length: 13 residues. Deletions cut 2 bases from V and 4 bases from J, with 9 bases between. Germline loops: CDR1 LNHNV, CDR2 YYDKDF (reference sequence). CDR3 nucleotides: TGTGCCACCAGCAGACTCGTAGAGTACGAGCAGTACTTC. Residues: CATSRLVEYEQYF. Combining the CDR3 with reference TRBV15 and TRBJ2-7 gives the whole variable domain DAMVIQNPRYQVTQFGKPVTLSCSQTLNHNVMYWYQQKSSQAPKLLFHYYDKDFNNEADTPDNFQSRRPNTSFCFLDIRSPGLGDTAMYLCATSRLVEYEQYFGPGTRLTVT.

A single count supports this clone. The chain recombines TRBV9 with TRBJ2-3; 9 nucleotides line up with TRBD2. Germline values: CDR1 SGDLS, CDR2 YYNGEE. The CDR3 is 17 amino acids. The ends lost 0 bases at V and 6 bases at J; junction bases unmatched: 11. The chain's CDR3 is CASSVELAGAAGDTQYF. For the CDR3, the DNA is TGTGCCAGCAGCGTAGAGTTAGCGGGGGCCGCGGGGGATACGCAGTATTTT. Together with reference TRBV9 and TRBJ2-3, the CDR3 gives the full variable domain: DSGVTQTPKHLITATGQRVTLRCSPRSGDLSVYWYQQSLDQGLQFLIQYYNGEERAKGNILERFSAQQFPDLHSELNLSSLELGDSALYFCASSVELAGAAGDTQYFGPGTRLTVL.

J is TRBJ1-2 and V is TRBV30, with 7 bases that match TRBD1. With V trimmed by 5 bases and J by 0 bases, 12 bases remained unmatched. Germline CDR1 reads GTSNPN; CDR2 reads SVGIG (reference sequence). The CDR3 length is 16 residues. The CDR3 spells CAWAKTGILANYGYTF. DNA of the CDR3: TGTGCCTGGGCGAAGACAGGGATATTAGCTAACTATGGCTACACCTTC.

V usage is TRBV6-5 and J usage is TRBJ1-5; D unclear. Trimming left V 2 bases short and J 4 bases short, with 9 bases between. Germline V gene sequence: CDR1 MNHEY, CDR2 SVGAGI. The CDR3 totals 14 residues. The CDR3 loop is CASSYRAGNQPQHF. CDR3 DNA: TGTGCCAGCAGTTACCGCGCGGGGAATCAGCCCCAGCATTTT.

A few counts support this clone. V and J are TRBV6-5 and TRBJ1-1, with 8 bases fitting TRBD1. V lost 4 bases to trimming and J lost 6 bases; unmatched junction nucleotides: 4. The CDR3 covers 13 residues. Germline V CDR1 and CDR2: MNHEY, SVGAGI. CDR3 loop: CASSSDRGSEAFF. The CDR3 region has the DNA TGTGCCAGCAGTTCCGACAGGGGATCTGAAGCTTTCTTT.

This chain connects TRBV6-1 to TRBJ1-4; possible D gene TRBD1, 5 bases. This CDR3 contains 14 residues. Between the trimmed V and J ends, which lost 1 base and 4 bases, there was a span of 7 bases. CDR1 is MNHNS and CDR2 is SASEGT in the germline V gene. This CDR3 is CASSEGGGNEKLFF. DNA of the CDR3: TGTGCCAGCAGTGAAGGGGGGGGTAATGAAAAACTGTTTTTT.

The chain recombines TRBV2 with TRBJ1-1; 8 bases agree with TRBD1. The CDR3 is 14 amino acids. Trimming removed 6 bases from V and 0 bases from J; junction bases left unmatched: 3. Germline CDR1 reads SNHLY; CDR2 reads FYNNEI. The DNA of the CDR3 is TGTGCCAGCAGCCAACAGGGGGTGAACACTGAAGCTTTCTTT. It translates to CASSQQGVNTEAFF. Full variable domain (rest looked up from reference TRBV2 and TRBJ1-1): EPEVTQTPSHQVTQMGQEVILRCVPISNHLYFYWYRQILGQKVEFLVSFYNNEISEKSEIFDDQFSVERPDGSNFTLKIRSTKLEDSAMYFCASSQQGVNTEAFFGQGTRLTVV.

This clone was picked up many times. The CDR3: CASSLVAPGEQYF. In DNA, the CDR3 is TGTGCCAGCAGTTTAGTCGCCCCGGGAGAGCAGTACTTC. This chain connects TRBV27 to TRBJ2-5; weak D call: TRBD2 (6 bases). CDR1 is MNHEY, CDR2 SMNVEV, per germline (reference sequence). V lost 2 bases to trimming and J lost 11 bases, with 15 bases between them. This CDR3 is 13 amino acids long.

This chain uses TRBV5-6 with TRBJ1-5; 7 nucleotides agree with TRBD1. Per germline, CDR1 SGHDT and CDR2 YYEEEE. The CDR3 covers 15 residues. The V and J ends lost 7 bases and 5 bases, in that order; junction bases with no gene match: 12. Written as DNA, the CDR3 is TGTGCCAGCCAGTCATGGGGACAGCTATATCAGCCCCAGCATTTT. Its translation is CASQSWGQLYQPQHF.

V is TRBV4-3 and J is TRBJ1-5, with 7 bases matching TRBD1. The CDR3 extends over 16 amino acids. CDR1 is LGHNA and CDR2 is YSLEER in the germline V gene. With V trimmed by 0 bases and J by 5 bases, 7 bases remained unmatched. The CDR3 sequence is CASSQDNRGGDQPQHF. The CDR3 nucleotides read TGCGCCAGCAGCCAAGACAATAGAGGGGGCGATCAGCCCCAGCATTTT.

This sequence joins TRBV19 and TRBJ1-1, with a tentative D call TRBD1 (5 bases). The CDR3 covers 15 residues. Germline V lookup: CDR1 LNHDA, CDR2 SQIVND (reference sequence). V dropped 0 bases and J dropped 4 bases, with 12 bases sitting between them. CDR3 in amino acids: CASSIDRERGTEAFF. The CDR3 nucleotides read TGTGCCAGTAGTATAGACAGGGAGAGGGGCACTGAAGCTTTCTTT.

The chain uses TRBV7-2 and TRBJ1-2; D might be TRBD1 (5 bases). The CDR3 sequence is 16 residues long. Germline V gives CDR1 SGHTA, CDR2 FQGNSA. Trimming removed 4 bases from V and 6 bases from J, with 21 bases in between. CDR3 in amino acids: CASSSQGAGIGNGYTF. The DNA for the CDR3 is TGTGCCAGCAGCTCGCAGGGAGCGGGCATCGGTAATGGCTACACCTTC.